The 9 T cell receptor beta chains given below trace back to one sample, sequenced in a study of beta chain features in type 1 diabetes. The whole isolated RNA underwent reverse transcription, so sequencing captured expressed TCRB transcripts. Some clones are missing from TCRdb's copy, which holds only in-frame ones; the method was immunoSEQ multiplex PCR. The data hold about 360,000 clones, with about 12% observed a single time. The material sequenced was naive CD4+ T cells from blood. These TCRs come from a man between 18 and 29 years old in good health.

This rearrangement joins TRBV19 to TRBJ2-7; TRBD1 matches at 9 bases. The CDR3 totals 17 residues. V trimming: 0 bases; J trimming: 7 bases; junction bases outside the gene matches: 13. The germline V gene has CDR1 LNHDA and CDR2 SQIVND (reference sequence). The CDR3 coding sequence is TGTGCCAGTAGTATAGAGCCGACAGGGGGATTTCCTACAGAGCAGTACTTC. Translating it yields CASSIEPTGGFPTEQYF.

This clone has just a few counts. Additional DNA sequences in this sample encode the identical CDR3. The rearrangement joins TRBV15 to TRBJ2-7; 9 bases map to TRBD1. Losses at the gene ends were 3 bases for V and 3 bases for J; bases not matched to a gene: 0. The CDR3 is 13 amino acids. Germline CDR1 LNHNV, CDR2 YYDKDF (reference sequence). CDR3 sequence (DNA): TGTGCCACCAGCAGGGACAGGGGCTACGAGCAGTACTTC. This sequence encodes CATSRDRGYEQYF.

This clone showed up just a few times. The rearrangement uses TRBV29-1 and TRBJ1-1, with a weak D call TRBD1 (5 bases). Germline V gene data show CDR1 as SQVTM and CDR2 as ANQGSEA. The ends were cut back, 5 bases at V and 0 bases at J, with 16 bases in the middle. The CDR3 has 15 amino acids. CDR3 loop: CSVFPLGTVNTEAFF. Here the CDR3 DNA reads TGCAGCGTTTTCCCCCTAGGGACTGTGAACACTGAAGCTTTCTTT. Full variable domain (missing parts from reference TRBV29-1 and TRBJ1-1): SAVISQKPSRDICQRGTSLTIQCQVDSQVTMMFWYRQQPGQSLTLIATANQGSEATYESGFVIDKFPISRPNLTFSTLTVSNMSPEDSSIYLCSVFPLGTVNTEAFFGQGTRLTVV.

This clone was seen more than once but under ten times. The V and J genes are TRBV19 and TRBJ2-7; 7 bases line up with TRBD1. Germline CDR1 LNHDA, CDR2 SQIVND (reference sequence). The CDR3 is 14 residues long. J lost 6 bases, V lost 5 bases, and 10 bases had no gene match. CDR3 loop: CASSGYRGGREQYF. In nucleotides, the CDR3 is TGTGCCAGTAGTGGATACAGGGGTGGTCGCGAGCAGTACTTC.

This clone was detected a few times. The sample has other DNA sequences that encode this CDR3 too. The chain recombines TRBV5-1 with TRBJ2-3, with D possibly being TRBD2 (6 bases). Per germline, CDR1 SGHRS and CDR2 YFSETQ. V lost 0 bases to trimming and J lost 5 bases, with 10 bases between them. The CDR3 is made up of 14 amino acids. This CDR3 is CASSLGGAGDTQYF. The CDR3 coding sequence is TGCGCCAGCAGCTTGGGGGGAGCGGGAGATACGCAGTATTTT. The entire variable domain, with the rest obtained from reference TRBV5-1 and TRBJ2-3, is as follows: KAGVTQTPRYLIKTRGQQVTLSCSPISGHRSVSWYQQTPGQGLQFLFEYFSETQRNKGNFPGRFSGRQFSNSRSEMNVSTLELGDSALYLCASSLGGAGDTQYFGPGTRLTVL.

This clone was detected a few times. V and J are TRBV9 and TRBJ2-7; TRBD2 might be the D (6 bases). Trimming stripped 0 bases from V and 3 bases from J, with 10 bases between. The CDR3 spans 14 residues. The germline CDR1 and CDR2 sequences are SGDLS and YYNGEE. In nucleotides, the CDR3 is TGTGCCAGCAGCGTAGGGCAGGGAGGCTACGAGCAGTACTTC. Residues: CASSVGQGGYEQYF. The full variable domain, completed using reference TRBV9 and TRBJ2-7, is DSGVTQTPKHLITATGQRVTLRCSPRSGDLSVYWYQQSLDQGLQFLIQYYNGEERAKGNILERFSAQQFPDLHSELNLSSLELGDSALYFCASSVGQGGYEQYFGPGTRLTVT.

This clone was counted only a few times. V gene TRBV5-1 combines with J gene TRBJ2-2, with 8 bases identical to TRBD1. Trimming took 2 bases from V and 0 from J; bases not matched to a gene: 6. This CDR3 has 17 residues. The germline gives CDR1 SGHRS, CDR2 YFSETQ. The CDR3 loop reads CASSFDRGRANTGELFF. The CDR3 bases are TGCGCCAGCAGCTTCGACAGGGGTAGGGCGAACACCGGGGAGCTGTTTTTT. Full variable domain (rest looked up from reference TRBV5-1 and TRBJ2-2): KAGVTQTPRYLIKTRGQQVTLSCSPISGHRSVSWYQQTPGQGLQFLFEYFSETQRNKGNFPGRFSGRQFSNSRSEMNVSTLELGDSALYLCASSFDRGRANTGELFFGEGSRLTVL.

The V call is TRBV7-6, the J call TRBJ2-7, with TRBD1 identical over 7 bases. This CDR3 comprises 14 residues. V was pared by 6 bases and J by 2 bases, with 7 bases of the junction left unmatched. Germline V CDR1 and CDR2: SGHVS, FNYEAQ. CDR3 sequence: CASRTGTATYEQYF. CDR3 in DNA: TGTGCCAGCAGGACCGGGACAGCGACCTACGAGCAGTACTTC.

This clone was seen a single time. CDR3 nucleotide sequence: TGCGCCAGCAGCCAAGAATTAGGCAGAGGCACTGAAGCTTTCTTT. It yields the protein CASSQELGRGTEAFF. The rearrangement links TRBV4-3 to TRBJ1-1; D gene unclear. Germline-derived CDR1 and CDR2 are LGHNA and YSLEER. The CDR3 is made up of 15 amino acids. Trimming left V 0 bases short and J 4 bases short, with 12 bases between.